The present entry profiles one TCR beta chain with its context. Some clones are missing from TCRdb's copy, which holds only in-frame ones; the method was immunoSEQ multiplex PCR. The sample has over 650,000 clones; approximately 87% are singletons. The data are from a study of shared T cell receptors in the human thymus. Germline loops: CDR1 MNHNS, CDR2 SASEGT. The V gene lost 3 bases and the J gene lost 8 bases, with 14 bases spanning the gap. The CDR3 has 14 residues. The sample also formed part of further work on human thymus T cells. Per that paper: Resections that were taken during corrective heart surgery supplied the thymus tissue. Thymic and blood repertoires appeared to carry a bias in their V and J gene usage.

V is TRBV6-1 and J is TRBJ2-1; D possibly corresponds to TRBD2 (6 bases). The sample consisted of thymocytes. This receptor was identified in a boy in the first two years of life with a congenital heart defect. DNA for the CDR3: TGTGCCAGCAGTGACGAGGGAGGTCCCCATGAGCAGTTCTTC. As protein: CASSDEGGPHEQFF.